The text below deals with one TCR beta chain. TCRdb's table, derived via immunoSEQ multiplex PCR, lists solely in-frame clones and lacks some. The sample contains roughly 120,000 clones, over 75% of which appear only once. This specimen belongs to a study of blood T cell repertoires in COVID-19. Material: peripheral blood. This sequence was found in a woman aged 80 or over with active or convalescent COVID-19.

DNA of the CDR3: TGTGCCAGTAGTATCCAAGCGGGAAGCTACGAGCAGTACTTC. Its protein product is CASSIQAGSYEQYF. The V gene is TRBV19, the J gene TRBJ2-7; 7 bases are shared with TRBD2. Germline CDR1 reads LNHDA; CDR2 reads SQIVND (reference sequence). V trimming: 3 bases; J trimming: 3 bases; junction bases outside the gene matches: 5. The CDR3 is 14 residues long.